The sequence of this T cell receptor beta chain was determined in a study of T cells in Graves' hyperthyroidism and ophthalmopathy. The TCR beta CDR3 regions underwent amplification using RNA transcripts as the source. The TCR CDR3 first-round RT-PCR relied on the HTBI primer set. A single record per CDR3 protein comes from TCRdb applying MiXCR to the multiplex PCR reads. Counted here are about 210,000 distinct CDR3 sequences, roughly 18% occurring once; the ten biggest clones make up under 65%. This clonotype was seen repeatedly, ten times or more. Not enrolled were patients with uncontrolled infection, other autoimmune disease, pregnancy or lactation. With 8 bases removed from V and 5 bases from J, the gap between germline ends came to 9 bases. The CDR3 spans 12 residues. Germline V lookup: CDR1 SGHNT, CDR2 YENEEA.

This chain uses TRBV11-3 with TRBJ2-2, with D tentatively TRBD2 (7 bases). Material for sequencing was blood. This TCR was sampled from a man aged 50-59 years with Graves' hyperthyroidism. The chain's CDR3 is CASRGATGELFF. The CDR3 DNA is TGTGCCAGCCGGGGGGCGACCGGGGAGCTGTTTTTT.